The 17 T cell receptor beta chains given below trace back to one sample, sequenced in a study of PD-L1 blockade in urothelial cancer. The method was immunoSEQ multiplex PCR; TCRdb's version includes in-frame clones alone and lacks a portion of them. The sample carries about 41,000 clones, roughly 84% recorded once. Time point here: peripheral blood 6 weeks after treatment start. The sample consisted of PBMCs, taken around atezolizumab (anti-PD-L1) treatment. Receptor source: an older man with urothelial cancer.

CDR3 sequence (DNA): TGTGCTAGTGGTTTAGGGCGGGACAGGGTTAACTACGAGCAGTACTTC. Protein product: CASGLGRDRVNYEQYF. The rearrangement joins TRBV12-5 to TRBJ2-7, with 9 bases aligning to TRBD1. The CDR3 runs 16 residues. The V gene's germline CDR1 is LGHNT and CDR2 FRNRAP. With 3 bases clipped from V and 3 bases from J, the junction kept 9 bases outside the gene matches.

The CDR3 DNA reads as TGCGCCAGCAGCGCACAAGGGGGAGTCTACAATGAGCAGTTCTTC. This codes for CASSAQGGVYNEQFF. V and J are TRBV5-1 and TRBJ2-1; the D gene is possibly TRBD1 (6 bases). The CDR3 contains 15 residues. From germline, CDR1 is SGHRS and CDR2 YFSETQ. Trimming shortened V by 4 bases and J by 3 bases, and 14 bases separated the two germline ends. Full variable domain (outside the CDR3, taken from reference TRBV5-1 and TRBJ2-1): KAGVTQTPRYLIKTRGQQVTLSCSPISGHRSVSWYQQTPGQGLQFLFEYFSETQRNKGNFPGRFSGRQFSNSRSEMNVSTLELGDSALYLCASSAQGGVYNEQFFGPGTRLTVL.

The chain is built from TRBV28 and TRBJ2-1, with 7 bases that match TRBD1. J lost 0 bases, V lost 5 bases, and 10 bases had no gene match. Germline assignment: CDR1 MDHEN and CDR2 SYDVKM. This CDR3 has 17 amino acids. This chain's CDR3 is CASSPPTGAPSYNEQFF. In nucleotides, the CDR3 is TGTGCCAGCAGTCCACCTACAGGGGCGCCCTCCTACAATGAGCAGTTCTTC.

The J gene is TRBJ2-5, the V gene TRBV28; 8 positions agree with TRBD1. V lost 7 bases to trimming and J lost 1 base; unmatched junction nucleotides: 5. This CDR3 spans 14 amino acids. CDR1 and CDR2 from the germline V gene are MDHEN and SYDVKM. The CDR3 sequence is CASTGQGLQETQYF. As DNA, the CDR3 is TGTGCCAGCACAGGACAGGGACTCCAAGAGACCCAGTACTTC.

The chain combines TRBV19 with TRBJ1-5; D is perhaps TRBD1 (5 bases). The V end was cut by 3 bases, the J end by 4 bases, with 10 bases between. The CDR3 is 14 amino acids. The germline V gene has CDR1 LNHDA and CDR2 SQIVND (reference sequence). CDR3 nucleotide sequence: TGTGCCAGTAGTATTATGAAGGGGAATCAGCCCCAGCATTTT. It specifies CASSIMKGNQPQHF.

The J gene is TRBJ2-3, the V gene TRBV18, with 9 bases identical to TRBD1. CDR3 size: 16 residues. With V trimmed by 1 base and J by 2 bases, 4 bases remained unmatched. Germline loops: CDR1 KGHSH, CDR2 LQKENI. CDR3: CASSPLGTGTTDTQYF. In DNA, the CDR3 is TGTGCCAGCTCACCACTCGGGACAGGGACCACAGATACGCAGTATTTT. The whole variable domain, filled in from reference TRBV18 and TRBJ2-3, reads NAGVMQNPRHLVRRRGQEARLRCSPMKGHSHVYWYRQLPEEGLKFMVYLQKENIIDESGMPKERFSAEFPKEGPSILRIQQVVRGDSAAYFCASSPLGTGTTDTQYFGPGTRLTVL.

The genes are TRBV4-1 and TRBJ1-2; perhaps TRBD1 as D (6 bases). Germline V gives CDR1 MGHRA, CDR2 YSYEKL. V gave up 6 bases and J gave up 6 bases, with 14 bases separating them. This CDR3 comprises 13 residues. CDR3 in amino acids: CASRTQGVDGYTF. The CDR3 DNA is TGCGCCAGCAGGACACAGGGTGTTGATGGCTACACCTTC.

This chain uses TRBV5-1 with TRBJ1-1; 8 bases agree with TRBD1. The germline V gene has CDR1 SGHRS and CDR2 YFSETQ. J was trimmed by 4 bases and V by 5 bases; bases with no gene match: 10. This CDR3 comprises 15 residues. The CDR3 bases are TGCGCCAGCAGAGTCCAGGGGGCGCGGGGCACTGAAGCTTTCTTT. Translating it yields CASRVQGARGTEAFF. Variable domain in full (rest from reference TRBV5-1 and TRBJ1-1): KAGVTQTPRYLIKTRGQQVTLSCSPISGHRSVSWYQQTPGQGLQFLFEYFSETQRNKGNFPGRFSGRQFSNSRSEMNVSTLELGDSALYLCASRVQGARGTEAFFGQGTRLTVV.

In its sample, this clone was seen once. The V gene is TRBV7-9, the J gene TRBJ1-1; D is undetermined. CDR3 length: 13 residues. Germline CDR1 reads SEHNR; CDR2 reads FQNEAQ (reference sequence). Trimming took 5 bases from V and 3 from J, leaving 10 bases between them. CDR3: CASSLQRDTEAFF. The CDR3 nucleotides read TGTGCCAGCAGCCTCCAGCGGGACACTGAAGCTTTCTTT.

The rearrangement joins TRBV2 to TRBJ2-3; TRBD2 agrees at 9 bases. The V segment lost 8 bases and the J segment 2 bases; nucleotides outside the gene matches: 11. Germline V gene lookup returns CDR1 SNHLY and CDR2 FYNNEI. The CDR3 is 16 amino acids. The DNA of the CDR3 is TGTGCCAGCTCCGGACTCCTAGCGGGAAACACAGATACGCAGTATTTT. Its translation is CASSGLLAGNTDTQYF.

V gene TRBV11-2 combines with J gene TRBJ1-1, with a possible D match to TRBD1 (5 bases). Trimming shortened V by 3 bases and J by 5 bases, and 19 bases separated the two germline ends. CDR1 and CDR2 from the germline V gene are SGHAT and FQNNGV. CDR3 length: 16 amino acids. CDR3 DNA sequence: TGTGCCAGCAGCTTTATCCGACAGACCCTGAGGACTGAAGCTTTCTTT. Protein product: CASSFIRQTLRTEAFF.

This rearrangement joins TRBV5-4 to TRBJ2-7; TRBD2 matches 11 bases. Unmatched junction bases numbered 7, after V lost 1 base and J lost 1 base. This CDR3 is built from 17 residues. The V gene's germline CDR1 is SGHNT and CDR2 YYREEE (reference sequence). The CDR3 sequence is CASSLRASGRTSYEQYF. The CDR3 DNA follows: TGTGCCAGCAGCTTGAGGGCTAGCGGGAGGACATCCTACGAGCAGTACTTC. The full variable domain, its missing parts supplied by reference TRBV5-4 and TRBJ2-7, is ETGVTQSPTHLIKTRGQQVTLRCSSQSGHNTVSWYQQALGQGPQFIFQYYREEENGRGNFPPRFSGLQFPNYSSELNVNALELDDSALYLCASSLRASGRTSYEQYFGPGTRLTVT.

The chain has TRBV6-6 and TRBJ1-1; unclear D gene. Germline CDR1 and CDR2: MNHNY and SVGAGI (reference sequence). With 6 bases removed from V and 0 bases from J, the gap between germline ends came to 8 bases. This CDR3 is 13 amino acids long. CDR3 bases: TGTGCCAGCAGGGGCAGCATGAACACTGAAGCTTTCTTT. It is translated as CASRGSMNTEAFF.

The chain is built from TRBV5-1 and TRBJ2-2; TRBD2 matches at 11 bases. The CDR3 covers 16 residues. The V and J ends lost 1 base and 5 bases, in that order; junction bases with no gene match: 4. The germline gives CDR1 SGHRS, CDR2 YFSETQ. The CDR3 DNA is TGCGCCAGCAGCTTGTTGACTAGCGGGGAAACCGGGGAGCTGTTTTTT. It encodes CASSLLTSGETGELFF.

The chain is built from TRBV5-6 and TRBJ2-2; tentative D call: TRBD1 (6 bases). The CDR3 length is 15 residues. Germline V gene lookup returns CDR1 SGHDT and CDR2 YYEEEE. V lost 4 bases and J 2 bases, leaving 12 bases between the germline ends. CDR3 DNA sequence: TGTGCCAGCAGCAGCGTAGGGGGAAACACCGGGGAGCTGTTTTTT. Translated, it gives CASSSVGGNTGELFF. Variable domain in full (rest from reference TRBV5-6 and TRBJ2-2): DAGVTQSPTHLIKTRGQQVTLRCSPKSGHDTVSWYQQALGQGPQFIFQYYEEEERQRGNFPDRFSGHQFPNYSSELNVNALLLGDSALYLCASSSVGGNTGELFFGEGSRLTVL.

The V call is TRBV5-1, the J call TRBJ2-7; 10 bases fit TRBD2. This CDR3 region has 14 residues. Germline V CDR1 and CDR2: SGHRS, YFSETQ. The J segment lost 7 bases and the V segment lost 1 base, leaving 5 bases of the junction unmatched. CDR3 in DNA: TGCGCCAGCAGCTTGTCTACTAGCGGGATTGAGCAGTACTTC. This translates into CASSLSTSGIEQYF.

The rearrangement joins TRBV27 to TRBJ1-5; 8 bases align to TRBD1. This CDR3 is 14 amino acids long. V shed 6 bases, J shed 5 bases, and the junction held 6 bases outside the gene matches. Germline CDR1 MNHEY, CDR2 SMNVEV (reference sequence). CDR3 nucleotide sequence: TGTGCCAGCAGCCGGACAGGGCCGCATCAGCCCCAGCATTTT. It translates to CASSRTGPHQPQHF.